Listed here are 17 T cell receptor beta chains from one sample, sequenced in a study of T cell clonality in common variable immunodeficiency. Their specific antigens are unknown. The table came from immunoSEQ multiplex PCR; TCRdb's copy has only in-frame clones and leaves some out. This sample has 30,000 to 35,000 clones, each found more than once. Findings and caveats of the study: In common variable immunodeficiency, TCR beta chains reportedly carried fewer deletions and N-nucleotide insertions.

Sample: peripheral blood mononuclear cells. These TCRs come from a human donor with common variable immunodeficiency.

Remarks on this clone: Read data end 3 residues before the CDR3 end; the end is taken from the germline J gene. V and J are TRBV7-3 and TRBJ2-1; perhaps TRBD1 as D (6 bases). The germline CDR1 and CDR2 sequences are SGHTA and FQGTGA. This CDR3 has 14 residues. The V and J ends lost 6 bases and 6 bases respectively, with 15 bases between them. The CDR3 reads CASRLRGIVNEQFF. The part of the CDR3 DNA that was read is TGTGCCAGCAGGCTCAGGGGTATAGTCAATGAG.

This clone was observed many times. The DNA ends 3 residues before the CDR3 does, and the rest of the CDR3 is filled in from the germline J gene. The J gene is TRBJ1-5, the V gene TRBV19; the match to TRBD1 covers 8 bases. Germline V gene sequence: CDR1 LNHDA, CDR2 SQIVND (reference sequence). The trim removed 3 bases at V and 0 bases at J, leaving 4 bases unmatched. CDR3 length: 16 residues. CDR3 DNA, as far as it was read: TGTGCCAGTAGTATCACAGGGGGGTATAGCAATCAGCCC. Protein: CASSITGGYSNQP. Given in full, the CDR3 is CASSITGGYSNQPQHF.

This CDR3 is CASSMRIAGGPYQETQYF. The part of the CDR3 DNA that was read is TGTGCCAGTAGTATGAGGATAGCGGGAGGGCCGTACCAAGAGACC. The chain uses TRBV19 and TRBJ2-5; 11 positions match TRBD2. The read gets to within 3 residues of the CDR3 end, and the germline J gene fills in the rest. V shed 3 bases and J 0 bases; nucleotides not matched to a gene: 9. There are 18 residues in the CDR3. Germline V gives CDR1 LNHDA, CDR2 SQIVND (reference sequence).

This clone was observed at least ten times. The read gets to within 3 residues of the CDR3 end, and the germline J gene fills in the rest. V usage is TRBV7-3 and J usage is TRBJ2-2; 7 bases agree with TRBD1. The CDR3 loop spans 13 amino acids. Germline assignment: CDR1 SGHTA and CDR2 FQGTGA. After removal of 8 bases from V and 7 bases from J, the junction contained 7 bases not matched to a gene. CDR3 sequence: CASREGAIGELFF. The covered CDR3 bases are TGTGCCAGCCGAGAGGGGGCAATCGGGGAG.

As for this clone: The read ends 3 residues early relative to the CDR3; the germline J gene fills the gap. This rearrangement joins TRBV18 to TRBJ1-1; D unresolved. The CDR3 covers 12 residues. Germline V gene data show CDR1 as KGHSH and CDR2 as LQKENI. CDR3 bases read: TGTGCCAGCTCACCCCAGGATCTCCAA. Protein product: CASSPQDLQ. The whole CDR3 region reads CASSPQDLQAFF. Full variable domain (missing parts from reference TRBV18 and TRBJ1-1): NAGVMQNPRHLVRRRGQEARLRCSPMKGHSHVYWYRQLPEEGLKFMVYLQKENIIDESGMPKERFSAEFPKEGPSILRIQQVVRGDSAAYFCASSPQDLQAFFGQGTRLTVV.

This clone has ten or more counts. From the germline J gene comes the end of the CDR3, since the read stops 3 residues before it. The genes are TRBV19 and TRBJ1-2; D gene ambiguous. CDR1 is LNHDA, CDR2 SQIVND, per germline (reference sequence). Trimming cost V 0 bases and J 0 bases, with 5 bases left between them. This CDR3 comprises 14 residues. Incomplete CDR3 DNA: TGTGCCAGTAGTATAGACCCAGCTAACTATGGC. It encodes CASSIDPANYG. The full-length CDR3 reads as CASSIDPANYGYTF.

To note about this clone: An end of the junction differs from the germline gene, which may be a read error. The read terminates 3 residues ahead of where the CDR3 ends, so the germline J gene completes it. The chain carries TRBV7-9 and TRBJ1-1; tentative D call: TRBD1 (5 bases). CDR1 and CDR2 from the germline V gene are SEHNR and FQNEAQ (reference sequence). This CDR3 has 13 amino acids. The DNA read from the CDR3 is TGTTCCAGCACAGGTGATGGGAACACTGAA. This gives the protein CSSTGDGNTE. The full CDR3 sequence reads CSSTGDGNTEAFF.

At least ten counts were recorded for this clone. The read gets to within 3 residues of the CDR3 end, and the germline J gene fills in the rest. The chain combines TRBV6-2 or TRBV6-3 with TRBJ2-3, with D unclear. The germline V gene encodes CDR1 MNHEY and CDR2 SVGEGT. CDR3 length: 12 amino acids. Trimming took off 3 bases at V and 6 bases at J, with 7 bases between the two ends. CDR3 DNA, as far as it was read: TGTGCCAGCAGTTATAGGGCCGATACG. This translates into CASSYRADT. The CDR3, in full, reads CASSYRADTQYF.

The sample holds a few counts of this clone. With the read ending 3 residues before the CDR3 end, the germline J gene is used to fill in that end. This chain connects TRBV2 to TRBJ2-7, with 8 bases fitting TRBD2. The CDR3 contains 17 residues. Trimming cost V 7 bases and J 1 base; bases outside gene matches: 15. Germline V CDR1 and CDR2: SNHLY, FYNNEI. CDR3 DNA, as far as it was read: TGTGCCAGCAATCCGGATACGCCACTAGCGGATTCCTACGAG. Amino acid sequence: CASNPDTPLADSYE. The whole CDR3 sequence reads CASNPDTPLADSYEQYF.

This clone was counted ten times or more. The CDR3 is CASSHVGGDTIYF. The CDR3 bases that were read are TGCGCCAGCAGCCACGTTGGGGGGGACACC. This chain links TRBV4-1 with TRBJ1-3, with TRBD1 as a possible D gene (5 bases). The sequence runs out 3 residues before the end of the CDR3; the remainder is reconstructed from the germline J gene. V was shortened by 3 bases and J by 8 bases, with 11 bases between the two germline ends. Looked up from germline, CDR1 is MGHRA and CDR2 is YSYEKL. The length of the CDR3 is 13 residues.

This clone turned up a few times. The read stops 3 residues short of the end of the CDR3; the missing end is completed from the germline J gene. V and J are TRBV13 and TRBJ2-4; TRBD1 matches at 11 bases. V was pared by 3 bases and J by 7 bases, with 8 bases of the junction left unmatched. There are 16 residues in the CDR3. Germline assignment: CDR1 PRHDT and CDR2 FYEKMQ (reference sequence). The CDR3 sequence: CASSFQGQGGRNIQYF. CDR3 bases read: TGTGCCAGCAGCTTCCAGGGACAGGGGGGACGGAACATT. Filled out from reference TRBV13 and TRBJ2-4, the complete variable domain reads AAGVIQSPRHLIKEKRETATLKCYPIPRHDTVYWYQQGPGQDPQFLISFYEKMQSDKGSIPDRFSAQQFSDYHSELNMSSLELGDSALYFCASSFQGQGGRNIQYFGAGTRLSVL.

With regard to this clone: The read finishes 3 residues shy of the CDR3 end, and the germline J gene is used to complete it. This rearrangement joins TRBV7-6 to TRBJ2-7, with 13 bases identical to TRBD2. V was clipped by 4 bases and J by 6 bases; unmatched bases: 9. Germline CDR1 reads SGHVS; CDR2 reads FNYEAQ. The CDR3 runs to 16 residues. The sequenced CDR3 bases are TGTGCCAGCAGCTCAATCAGGACTAGCGGGAGAGGCGAG. Translating gives CASSSIRTSGRGE. The entire CDR3 protein reads CASSSIRTSGRGEQYF.

This clone appeared a few times. The read finishes 3 residues shy of the CDR3 end, and the germline J gene is used to complete it. The rearrangement links TRBV2 to TRBJ2-1, with 7 nucleotides matching TRBD1. Trimming at V came to 8 bases and at J to 4 bases, leaving 5 bases not matched to a gene. Germline loops: CDR1 SNHLY, CDR2 FYNNEI. The CDR3 has 13 residues. Partial CDR3 DNA: TGTGCCAGCGGGGGACAGTTATACAATGAG. Its protein is CASGGQLYNE. The entire CDR3 reads CASGGQLYNEQFF.

This clone has only a few counts. A much larger clone lies a single base off, so this may be a read error. The CDR3 extends 3 residues past the end of the read, so its final part is completed from the germline J gene. The sample contains more than one DNA sequence encoding this CDR3. J is TRBJ1-1 and V is TRBV7-6; 7 positions agree with TRBD1. Per the germline V gene, CDR1 is SGHVS and CDR2 is FNYEAQ. The trim removed 5 bases at V and 0 bases at J, leaving 15 bases unmatched. This CDR3 has 18 residues. The CDR3 loop is CASSQFIQQGRVNTEAFF. The CDR3 bases that were read are TGTGCCAGCAGCCAGTTCATCCAACAGGGGCGGGTGAACACTGAA.

This clone has ten or more counts. The CDR3 end falls 3 residues outside the read, so it is completed with the germline J gene. Other nucleotide sequences in the sample specify the same CDR3. This sequence joins TRBV10-3 and TRBJ1-1, with TRBD1 identical over 10 bases. From germline, CDR1 is ENHRY and CDR2 SYGVKD. This CDR3 region has 13 residues. The CDR3: CASKRQGAEEAFF. Partial CDR3 DNA: TGTGCCAGCAAACGACAGGGGGCGGAGGAA.

This clone was seen repeatedly, ten times or more. The read comes to an end 3 residues before the CDR3 does, leaving the germline J gene to fill in the end. This sequence joins TRBV30 and TRBJ2-3, with 7 bases fitting TRBD2. Trimming cost V 0 bases and J 3 bases; bases outside gene matches: 15. The CDR3 runs 18 residues. CDR1 is GTSNPN, CDR2 SVGIG, per germline (reference sequence). The CDR3 bases that were read are TGTGCCTGGAGTGTAACGCGGAGGACTAGGAGGTTGACAGATACG. Residues: CAWSVTRRTRRLTDT. In full, the CDR3 reads CAWSVTRRTRRLTDTQYF.

In this sample, this clone turned up a few times. Germline is not matched at one junction end, which may reflect a read error. The CDR3 end lies 3 residues beyond the end of the read and is filled in from the germline J gene. V gene TRBV18 combines with J gene TRBJ2-2; the match to TRBD1 covers 7 bases. Germline lookup yields CDR1 KGHSH and CDR2 LQKENI. The CDR3 has 14 residues. The CDR3 spells CASSPQGITGELFF. The sequenced CDR3 bases are TGTGCCAGCTCTCCACAGGGGATCACCGGGGAG.